This is a list of T cell receptor beta chains from one sample in a study of CD8 T cells in Susac syndrome. TCRdb itself ran the immunoSEQ multiplex PCR reads through MiXCR, one entry per CDR3 protein. This sample carries 200,000 or so distinct CDR3 sequences, nearly 95% of them seen once, and the ten largest clones take about 0.087%. What was sequenced was CD4+ T cells from PBMCs. The source of these receptors is a human donor with multiple sclerosis. CDR3s include the opening cysteine and the closing phenylalanine or tryptophan. D genes are given only for firm matches.

>TRBJ2-7|TRBV5-1|.
CASQNRDPPYEQYF
TGCGCCAGCCAGAACAGGGACCCACCCTACGAGCAGTACTTC
>TRBJ1-2|TRBV20-1|TRBD1
CSAAGTGNVNYGYTF
TGCAGTGCAGCAGGGACAGGGAATGTTAACTATGGCTACACCTTC
>TRBJ1-1|TRBV27|TRBD1
CASSLFRTGRLAFF
TGTGCCAGCAGTTTATTCCGGACAGGGAGGTTGGCTTTCTTT
>TRBJ2-7|TRBV1|.
CTSSHKLASYEQYF
TGCACCAGCAGCCACAAACTAGCCTCCTACGAGCAGTACTTC
>TRBJ2-1|TRBV30|.
CAWTGGAFYNEQFF
TGTGCCTGGACCGGGGGAGCGTTCTACAATGAGCAGTTCTTC
>TRBJ2-6|TRBV29-1|TRBD1
CSVRQGSSGANVLTF
TGCAGCGTCAGACAGGGGAGCTCTGGGGCCAACGTCCTGACTTTC
>TRBJ2-3|TRBV5-1|.
CASSRTPGPDTDTQYF
TGCGCCAGCAGCCGAACTCCGGGCCCAGACACAGATACGCAGTATTTT
>TRBJ2-7|TRBV7-9|TRBD1
CASSLGQYSYEQYF
TGTGCCAGCAGCTTGGGACAGTACTCCTACGAGCAGTACTTC
>TRBJ1-2|TRBV24-1|.
CATSGSRGDYGYTF
TGTGCCACCAGTGGAAGCCGGGGGGACTATGGCTACACCTTC
>TRBJ2-7|TRBV28|TRBD1
CASSSAGQEETHEQYF
TGTGCCAGCAGTTCCGCTGGACAGGAGGAGACCCACGAGCAGTACTTC